This T cell receptor beta chain was sequenced during a study of early T cells in non-severe SARS-CoV-2 infection. TCRdb re-analysed the 5' RACE reads in MiXCR, keeping a single row per CDR3 protein. The table shows some 61,000 distinct CDR3 sequences, with 9.3% occurring only once. Germline loops: CDR1 KGHDR, CDR2 SFDVKD. The CDR3 is 18 amino acids. The V gene lost 5 bases and the J gene lost 2 bases, with 20 bases spanning the gap. What was sequenced was whole blood. The chain couples TRBV24-1 to TRBJ2-2; D tentatively fits TRBD1 or TRBD2 (6 bases each). The sequence was obtained from an adult who was a healthcare worker with PCR-confirmed SARS-CoV-2 infection or an uninfected control (not recorded which). The CDR3 loop is CATSAYSRGGDNTGELFF. CDR3 nucleotide sequence: TGTGCCACCAGTGCCTACTCCAGGGGCGGGGACAACACCGGGGAGCTGTTTTTT.